Sequencing of this TCR beta chain was carried out in a study of radiation and T cells in renal cell carcinoma (TCRdb year 2020). Study-level background: Samples came from a clinical trial, in which primary renal cell carcinomas received 15 Gy stereotactic body radiation therapy followed by nephrectomy 4 weeks later. In total, fewer than 55 samples, comprising approximately 26 tumors and some 27 peripheral blood samples, were subjected to TCR beta sequencing. Across all 50 or so samples, 4 million or so unique CDR3 nucleotide sequences encoding roughly 2.7 million unique CDR3 amino acid sequences were identified.

The germline V gene encodes CDR1 SGHTA and CDR2 FQGNSA. The CDR3 spans 13 residues, from the cysteine through the phenylalanine. The CDR3 DNA has 39 bases and is translated from base 1. A distance of 9 bases separates the germline ends of V and J, which lose 1 base and 5 bases respectively. The full study reports these points: Because pretreatment tumor biopsies were not available, the study could not determine whether clonotypes were already present within the tumor at baseline. With a single-armed trial design, the study had no way to address how radiation dose or scheduling affects the TCR repertoire. Tracking of blood repertoire dynamics stopped at about 4 weeks after treatment, with no follow-up past that point. An increase in top tumor clonotypes in blood was observed from baseline to 2 weeks post-radiation, followed by contraction by 4 weeks, which was taken to suggest transient expansion of tumor-resident clones.

The immunoSEQ kit was used, according to the manufacturer's recommendations, to generate TCR beta libraries from genomic DNA. To prepare the libraries, a first multiplex PCR with proprietary primers was run, followed by a second PCR that added unique barcodes, and a bead cleanup was done after each round. A positive control reaction and a negative control reaction, both provided in the kit, were run with every batch of samples. The final libraries were assessed on an Agilent 4200 TapeStation D1000 ScreenTape, pooled by volume, and quantified by qPCR. An Illumina NextSeq500 fitted with a MidOutput 150-cycle cartridge performed the sequencing, running 156 Read1 cycles and 15 Index1 cycles with the kit's custom primers. The pooled library was loaded at approximately 0.95 pM with an approximately 21% PhiX control spike-in. In the paper's pipeline: Vendor-processed data were analyzed in R, with a clonotype defined as all T cells sharing the same CDR3 nucleotide sequence. For clone abundance analyses, frequencies were normalized to the 10,000 most abundant clones per sample. Before analysis, public T cell clones were removed, and these numbered fewer than six per sample on average. Tumor-enriched clonotypes and baseline blood-enriched clonotypes were defined as those with an abundance difference of at least 32-fold between compartments. A beta-binomial differential abundance model was used to identify clonotypes that were expanded or contracted between blood time points. Similarity between tumor and blood repertoires was quantified using the Baroni-Urbani and Buser coefficient, and groups were compared with two-tailed Wilcoxon tests in R. What TCRdb holds here is the immuneACCESS table cut down to in-frame rearrangements. Part of the clones is not present; checked against another copy, under half of the missing clones reflect an unresolved V gene, and the others are unexplained. That table supplies the V and J calls and clone size; D and trimming were determined from the DNA. Counted in this sample were 120,000 to 150,000 clones; about 88% of them appeared once. 4.1% of the sample rests with the top ten.

The time point label corresponds to: baseline pretreatment blood. Interpreted using the paper, the treatment or condition label stands for: 15 Gy SBRT to primary tumor, nephrectomy 4 weeks later. To follow tumor-enriched clonotypes, peripheral blood was collected serially from radiation-treated patients at baseline and again at 2 weeks and 4 weeks after SBRT. All patients had renal cell carcinoma with clear cell pathology. Genomic DNA for TCR sequencing was prepared using the QIAamp DNA Blood Mini Kit (Qiagen). The analyses included just those samples that passed every quality control check. This clone has a single count. No antigen is known for it. No much larger clone is present one base from it, and per-base qualities are unavailable.

The receptor chain draws on TRBV7-2 and TRBJ2-7, with no confident D gene call. This sample comprised blood, obtained from a patient whose treatment included radiotherapy and nephrectomy. This clonotype was sampled from a woman in her 70s with renal cell carcinoma. The CDR3 sequence is CASSLVVEDEQYF. The DNA sequence is TGTGCCAGCAGCTTAGTAGTGGAAGACGAGCAGTACTTC.